This T cell receptor beta chain was documented in a study of blood T cell repertoires in COVID-19. Background on the study: Material from acute and convalescent COVID-19 was sourced from the United States, Italy and Spain. Sources were T cells, B-cell-depleted T cells, or PBMCs; the material itself was cDNA or gDNA.

This clone was picked up a small number of times. Original data processing: Scientists estimated how many nucleated cells there were by amplifying reference gene primers. Profiling relied on immunoSEQ multiplex PCR, and the TCRdb table lists in-frame clones only, not all of them. V, J and clone size are taken as reported in that table, and D and trimming were inferred from the DNA itself. The sample consists of 90,000 to 110,000 clones, less than 90% of them appearing once. The CDR3 consists of 15 residues. V was cut by 5 bases and J by 2 bases, with 14 bases left in between. The germline V gene encodes CDR1 SGHVS and CDR2 FQNEAQ.

The receptor's source is a man aged 50-60 years with acute or convalescent COVID-19. V is TRBV7-8 and J is TRBJ2-3; D ambiguous. The sample taken for sequencing was peripheral blood. The CDR3 region has the DNA TGTGCCAGCAGCAACGAGGCAGTATCCACAGATACGCAGTATTTT. This translates into CASSNEAVSTDTQYF.